Below are 16 T cell receptor beta chains sequenced from a single sample in a study of blood T cell repertoires in COVID-19. Assay used: immunoSEQ multiplex PCR; TCRdb lists only in-frame clones, some missing. The repertoire includes tens of thousands of clones, more than 75% of them detected once, and approximately 12% sits in the top ten. Sequencing was done on a sample of peripheral blood. These receptors were taken from a human donor in a cohort sampled during active COVID-19.

This chain joins TRBV15 and TRBJ2-7, with D uncertain. Looked up from germline, CDR1 is LNHNV and CDR2 is YYDKDF (reference sequence). The CDR3 contains 13 residues. Trimming took off 8 bases at V and 3 bases at J, with 14 bases between the two ends. For the CDR3, the DNA is TGTGCCACCGGCATACAGTTCAACTACGAGCAGTACTTC. Protein sequence: CATGIQFNYEQYF.

V gene TRBV13 combines with J gene TRBJ2-1; 7 bases fit TRBD2. The trim removed 3 bases at V and 8 bases at J, leaving 19 bases unmatched. From germline, CDR1 is PRHDT and CDR2 FYEKMQ (reference sequence). The CDR3 extends over 18 amino acids. The CDR3 bases are TGTGCCAGCAGCTTCGCCGGCCTTGGAGCGGGAAGACGGGATGAGCAGTTCTTC. It specifies CASSFAGLGAGRRDEQFF. The full variable domain, with the rest looked up from reference TRBV13 and TRBJ2-1, is AAGVIQSPRHLIKEKRETATLKCYPIPRHDTVYWYQQGPGQDPQFLISFYEKMQSDKGSIPDRFSAQQFSDYHSELNMSSLELGDSALYFCASSFAGLGAGRRDEQFFGPGTRLTVL.

The chain has TRBV7-8 and TRBJ2-2; TRBD2 is a possible D gene (5 bases). This CDR3 has 18 amino acids. The V gene's germline CDR1 is SGHVS and CDR2 FQNEAQ. V lost 7 bases to trimming and J lost 0 bases, with 21 bases between them. This chain's CDR3 is CASTKGVGSRANTGELFF. Written as DNA, the CDR3 is TGTGCCAGCACCAAGGGAGTTGGCAGTCGGGCGAACACCGGGGAGCTGTTTTTT.

This clone was seen only a few times. The J gene is TRBJ1-6, the V gene TRBV7-2; TRBD1 aligns across 8 bases. The CDR3 is 13 amino acids. The junction had 1 base not matched to a gene; V was cut back by 5 bases and J by 7 bases. Germline values: CDR1 SGHTA, CDR2 FQGNSA. CDR3 region: CASSDRGNSPLHF. The CDR3 bases are TGTGCCAGCAGCGACAGGGGAAATTCACCCCTCCACTTT.

This chain links TRBV6-6 with TRBJ2-7; 9 bases match TRBD1. The length of the CDR3 is 15 residues. J was trimmed by 5 bases and V by 2 bases; bases with no gene match: 7. Germline V gene lookup returns CDR1 MNHNY and CDR2 SVGAGI (reference sequence). The CDR3 nucleotides are TGTGCCAGCAGTTACGGGGACAGGGTTTCGGACGAGCAGTACTTC. As protein: CASSYGDRVSDEQYF.

This clone has only one observation. The chain uses TRBV30 and TRBJ2-7; weak D call: TRBD2 (7 bases). There are 12 residues in the CDR3. Trimming pared 3 bases from V and 7 bases from J, leaving 13 bases between. CDR1 and CDR2 from the germline V gene are GTSNPN and SVGIG (reference sequence). The CDR3 loop reads CAWRGGGREQYF. CDR3 bases: TGTGCCTGGAGAGGGGGAGGGCGGGAGCAGTACTTC.

This chain links TRBV2 with TRBJ1-1; 10 bases fit TRBD1. Germline lookup yields CDR1 SNHLY and CDR2 FYNNEI. V lost 6 bases to trimming and J lost 4 bases; unmatched junction nucleotides: 8. The CDR3 totals 15 residues. CDR3 loop: CASRLRTGGFTEAFF. CDR3 DNA: TGTGCCAGCAGATTAAGGACAGGGGGTTTCACTGAAGCTTTCTTT.

V usage is TRBV6-6 and J usage is TRBJ1-6, with 7 bases matching TRBD1. This CDR3 has 15 amino acids. Trimming cost V 2 bases and J 5 bases; bases outside gene matches: 3. Germline CDR1 is MNHNY and CDR2 is SVGAGI (reference sequence). The CDR3 coding sequence is TGTGCCAGCAGTTACGCTGGGACAGATAATTCACCCCTCCACTTT. It specifies CASSYAGTDNSPLHF.

The gene calls are TRBV7-9 and TRBJ2-2; no clear D. V lost 1 base to trimming and J lost 7 bases, with 7 bases between them. Germline V CDR1 and CDR2: SEHNR, FQNEAQ (reference sequence). The CDR3 totals 13 residues. CDR3 residues: CASSLVVNGELFF. The CDR3 coding sequence is TGTGCCAGCAGCTTAGTAGTGAACGGGGAGCTGTTTTTT. The whole variable domain, filled in from reference TRBV7-9 and TRBJ2-2, reads DTGVSQNPRHKITKRGQNVTFRCDPISEHNRLYWYRQTLGQGPEFLTYFQNEAQLEKSRLLSDRFSAERPKGSFSTLEIQRTEQGDSAMYLCASSLVVNGELFFGEGSRLTVL.

The chain links TRBV6-1 to TRBJ2-6; tentatively, D is TRBD1 (5 bases). The CDR3 has 16 amino acids. From germline, CDR1 is MNHNS and CDR2 SASEGT. V lost 6 bases and J 3 bases, leaving 15 bases between the germline ends. The CDR3 region has the DNA TGTGCCAGCAGCGAACTGACAGTGCTTGGGGCCAACGTCCTGACTTTC. It yields the protein CASSELTVLGANVLTF.

The chain recombines TRBV4-2 with TRBJ1-6, with D possibly matching TRBD1 (5 bases). This CDR3 contains 12 residues. Germline-derived CDR1 and CDR2 are LGHNA and YNFKEQ. CDR3 sequence (DNA): TGTGCTACGGAGGGACGTAATTCACCCCTCCACTTT. Amino acids: CATEGRNSPLHF.

The V and J genes are TRBV5-4 and TRBJ2-1; D possibly corresponds to TRBD1 (6 bases). CDR3 length: 14 amino acids. Between the trimmed V and J ends, which lost 3 bases and 9 bases, there was a span of 16 bases. CDR1 is SGHNT, CDR2 YYREEE, per germline (reference sequence). The CDR3 coding sequence is TGTGCCAGCAGCTCGACCCAGGGGCTGAGTGAGCAGTTCTTC. This encodes CASSSTQGLSEQFF.

This chain joins TRBV19 and TRBJ2-3; TRBD2 aligns across 9 bases. Germline loops: CDR1 LNHDA, CDR2 SQIVND (reference sequence). This CDR3 contains 14 residues. J was trimmed by 6 bases and V by 9 bases; bases with no gene match: 10. The CDR3 is CASQAGGSLDTQYF. Here the CDR3 DNA reads TGTGCCAGCCAAGCGGGGGGATCGTTGGATACGCAGTATTTT.

The rearrangement joins TRBV5-1 to TRBJ1-2; 10 bases are a match to TRBD1. The CDR3 covers 14 residues. The V segment lost 4 bases and the J segment 2 bases; nucleotides outside the gene matches: 2. In germline, CDR1 is SGHRS, CDR2 YFSETQ. The CDR3 bases are TGCGCCAGCAGCCCGGGACAGGGGAACTATGGCTACACCTTC. It specifies CASSPGQGNYGYTF.

The genes are TRBV12-3 or TRBV12-4 and TRBJ2-3; 7 nucleotides agree with TRBD1. The CDR3 has 13 amino acids. V lost 6 bases and J lost 6; bases outside the gene matches: 6. CDR3: CASRTNRGDTQYF. The CDR3, as DNA: TGTGCCAGCAGGACGAACAGGGGCGATACGCAGTATTTT.

The rearrangement links TRBV4-3 to TRBJ1-2; no clear D. V lost 3 bases to trimming and J lost 0 bases, with 11 bases between them. This CDR3 has 15 residues. Germline CDR1 LGHNA, CDR2 YSLEER. The CDR3 reads CASSQGGAANYGYTF. The CDR3 bases are TGCGCCAGCAGCCAGGGAGGCGCCGCTAACTATGGCTACACCTTC.